The present entry profiles one TCR beta chain with its context. The antigen is not known. This CDR3 region has 13 residues. The germline gives CDR1 SGHKS, CDR2 YYEKEE (reference sequence). The trim removed 4 bases at V and 6 bases at J, leaving 4 bases unmatched. Libraries were prepared by immunoSEQ multiplex PCR; TCRdb keeps only in-frame clonotypes and omits some of them. The sample contains 300,000 or so clones, roughly 88% of which appear only once. The sample is drawn from a study of cytomegalovirus exposure and HLA in healthy donors. Overall study results and limits: Whilst most TCR sequences proved rare, a subset of public TCRs occurred across many donors. The TCR clusters that emerged in the first cohort tended, a later analysis found, to co-occur in the roughly 130 validation repertoires. The study flagged roughly 160 TCR beta chains as cytomegalovirus-associated.

The donors were members of the validation cohort comprising roughly 130 subjects, separate from the roughly 730-subject first cohort. This receptor was identified in a man aged 25 to 45 in good health and CMV-seronegative. This chain joins TRBV5-5 and TRBJ1-1; TRBD1 agrees at 9 bases. The sequencing sample was made of PBMCs. CDR3 sequence (DNA): TGTGCCAGCAGCCCAGGGACAGGGCCTGAAGCTTTCTTT. This encodes CASSPGTGPEAFF.